The rows below give T cell receptor beta chains drawn from one sample of a study of blood T cell repertoires in COVID-19. Sequenced by immunoSEQ multiplex PCR; TCRdb stores in-frame clones only, minus some. The sample lists tens of thousands of clones; 70% to 90% were seen once. Sequencing used peripheral blood. The receptor source for this set is a man older than 75 in a cohort sampled during active COVID-19. The CDR3 runs from the conserved cysteine through the conserved F or W. Clone size is not always given. Where it is, it says once, few, many or a class for expanded clones.

>TRBV5-1|TRBJ2-2|once|16
CASSLPLRGFTGELFF
>TRBV7-9|TRBJ2-5|NA|15
CASSLRGRLQETQYF
>TRBV15|TRBJ2-3|NA|17
CATSRAGGGRFTDTQYF
>TRBV18|TRBJ1-1|NA|17
CASSRWPPGPLNTEAFF
>TRBV9|TRBJ2-3|NA|15
CASSPSGTSTDTQYF
>TRBV19|TRBJ2-7|NA|18
CASSTTRVLGQGYYEQYF
>TRBV28|TRBJ2-3|NA|19
CASSFLTLAGGRPTDTQYF
>TRBV11-3|TRBJ2-3|NA|16
CASSSGLAGGPDTQYF
>TRBV3-1/TRBV3-2|TRBJ2-3|NA|15
CASSQQGKGTDTQYF
>TRBV5-8|TRBJ2-1|NA|14
CASSFVRRGNEQFF
>TRBV7-9|TRBJ1-5|NA|14
CASSLGESNQPQHF
>TRBV2|TRBJ1-6|NA|13
CASSDRANSPLHF
>TRBV15|TRBJ2-2|once|16
CATSRDSGLYTGELFF
>TRBV27|TRBJ1-6|NA|13
CASRGQVNSPLHF
>TRBV5-1|TRBJ1-1|NA|14
CASSEPGHHTEAFF
>TRBV5-1|TRBJ1-3|NA|14
CASSTSLSGNTIYF
>TRBV14|TRBJ2-7|NA|15
CASSQGGKPSYEQYF
>TRBV7-9|TRBJ1-2|once|12
CATGDIGYGYTF
>TRBV11-3|TRBJ2-5|NA|14
CASSLEGGQSTQYF
>TRBV15|TRBJ2-3|NA|13
CATSRRSADTQYF